Each of the 18 T cell receptor beta chains below was sequenced from the same sample in a study of T cells after yellow fever vaccination. TCRdb analysed the 5' RACE reads with MiXCR anew, one entry per CDR3 protein. The sample has 450,000 to 550,000 distinct CDR3 sequences, about a fifth seen once. Sequences were derived from PBMCs, sampled about 20 days after the first yellow fever vaccination. The receptors derive from a young man who received the YFV17D yellow fever vaccine.

This clonotype was seen more than once but under ten times. The chain is built from TRBV11-1 and TRBJ2-7; tentatively, D is TRBD2 (7 bases). The germline CDR1 and CDR2 sequences are SGHAT and FQDESV (reference sequence). The ends were cut back, 5 bases at V and 3 bases at J, with 26 bases in the middle. The CDR3 loop spans 18 amino acids. The CDR3 loop is CASSPKSRGAGTSYEQYF. CDR3 bases: TGTGCCAGCAGCCCGAAATCCCGGGGGGCGGGGACAAGCTACGAGCAGTACTTC.

This chain connects TRBV7-9 to TRBJ1-2; 7 bases match TRBD1. CDR3 length equals 14 residues. Losses at the gene ends were 5 bases for V and 3 bases for J; bases not matched to a gene: 6. Germline V gene sequence: CDR1 SEHNR, CDR2 FQNEAQ (reference sequence). The CDR3 sequence is CASSRYQGDYGYTF. In nucleotides, the CDR3 is TGTGCCAGCAGCCGTTACCAGGGGGACTATGGCTACACCTTC.

This clonotype has a handful of counts. V and J are TRBV5-1 and TRBJ2-6; 10 bases are a match to TRBD1. Germline-derived CDR1 and CDR2 are SGHRS and YFSETQ. The CDR3 has 19 residues. The trim removed 9 bases at V and 2 bases at J, leaving 17 bases unmatched. The CDR3 is CATKRTGTGAGPGANVLTF. In DNA, the CDR3 is TGCGCCACCAAACGCACCGGGACAGGGGCCGGCCCTGGGGCCAACGTCCTGACTTTC.

The sample holds a few counts of this clonotype. This chain connects TRBV20-1 to TRBJ1-1, with D perhaps matching TRBD1 (5 bases). Between the trimmed V and J ends, which lost 0 bases and 7 bases, there was a span of 24 bases. This CDR3 comprises 17 residues. Germline V lookup: CDR1 DFQATT, CDR2 SNEGSKA (reference sequence). The CDR3 loop reads CSARDSTPAGGKNEAFF. CDR3 nucleotides: TGCAGTGCTAGAGATAGCACCCCGGCGGGGGGAAAGAATGAAGCTTTCTTT.

This clonotype was seen a handful of times. V gene TRBV7-8 combines with J gene TRBJ1-5; TRBD1 agrees at 7 bases. Germline loops: CDR1 SGHVS, CDR2 FQNEAQ. After removal of 5 bases from V and 3 bases from J, the junction contained 7 bases not matched to a gene. This CDR3 has 15 amino acids. The CDR3 reads CASSPNRGPNQPQHF. The CDR3 DNA reads TGTGCCAGCAGCCCGAACAGGGGCCCCAATCAGCCCCAGCATTTT.

This clonotype was counted a few times. The rearrangement joins TRBV20-1 to TRBJ1-1, with D hard to call. V lost 6 bases, J lost 8 bases, and 19 bases lay in between. Germline V gives CDR1 DFQATT, CDR2 SNEGSKA (reference sequence). CDR3 size: 13 residues. CDR3 region: CSALHPGRIEAFF. The CDR3 nucleotides read TGCAGTGCGCTCCACCCCGGCCGGATCGAAGCTTTCTTT.

The chain has TRBV6-2 or TRBV6-3 and TRBJ2-3; D might be TRBD1 or TRBD2, each matching 5 bases. Germline V gene lookup returns CDR1 MNHEY and CDR2 SVGEGT. The CDR3 consists of 14 residues. Trimming took off 4 bases at V and 6 bases at J, with 14 bases between the two ends. CDR3 coding DNA: TGTGCCAGCAGTTCACTAGGGGTGGCGGATACGCAGTATTTT. Translation gives CASSSLGVADTQYF.

The chain is built from TRBV7-2 and TRBJ2-3, with TRBD2 identical over 12 bases. J lost 2 bases, V lost 6 bases, and 3 bases had no gene match. Germline V CDR1 and CDR2: SGHTA, FQGNSA. This CDR3 contains 15 residues. The CDR3 coding sequence is TGTGCCAGCAGACTAGCGGGGGGCATCACAGATACGCAGTATTTT. Its translation: CASRLAGGITDTQYF.

The chain employs TRBV6-2 or TRBV6-3 and TRBJ2-7; possibly TRBD1 or TRBD2 for D (5 bases each). V lost 6 bases and J 0 bases, leaving 12 bases between the germline ends. Germline values: CDR1 MNHEY, CDR2 SVGEGT. This CDR3 has 14 residues. CDR3 DNA sequence: TGTGCCAGCAGCTATCGGGACGGCTCCTACGAGCAGTACGTC. Amino acid sequence: CASSYRDGSYEQYV.

This clonotype was observed a few times. J is TRBJ2-7 and V is TRBV7-8; a possible D gene is TRBD1 (6 bases). V lost 4 bases to trimming and J lost 9 bases, with 19 bases between them. Looked up from germline, CDR1 is SGHVS and CDR2 is FQNEAQ. The CDR3 length is 14 residues. CDR3 sequence reads: CASSSRTASRGQYF. The CDR3 DNA sequence: TGTGCCAGCAGCTCTAGGACAGCCTCCCGAGGGCAGTACTTC.

V gene TRBV15 combines with J gene TRBJ1-3; D gene ambiguous. This CDR3 has 14 amino acids. Germline CDR1 reads LNHNV; CDR2 reads YYDKDF (reference sequence). Trimming took off 0 bases at V and 3 bases at J, with 6 bases between the two ends. The CDR3 loop reads CATSRDHGGNTIYF. The CDR3 DNA reads as TGTGCCACCAGCAGAGATCACGGTGGAAACACCATATATTTT.

This clonotype was detected only a few times. The gene calls are TRBV3-1 and TRBJ1-5; D perhaps matches TRBD1 (5 bases). CDR3 size: 13 residues. CDR1 is LGHDT and CDR2 is YNNKEL in the germline V gene (reference sequence). Trimming removed 3 bases from V and 6 bases from J, with 9 bases in between. DNA of the CDR3: TGTGCCAGCAGCCAGGGGGGAATTCAGCCCCAGCATTTT. It yields the protein CASSQGGIQPQHF.

The J gene is TRBJ1-4, the V gene TRBV5-1; 9 bases agree with TRBD1. Germline V gives CDR1 SGHRS, CDR2 YFSETQ. J was trimmed by 8 bases and V by 0 bases; bases with no gene match: 8. This CDR3 is built from 16 residues. The CDR3 DNA reads TGCGCCAGCAGCTTGGAGGGGACAGGGACCAACGAAAAACTGTTTTTT. This encodes CASSLEGTGTNEKLFF.

V gene TRBV6-2 or TRBV6-3 combines with J gene TRBJ2-3; no clear D. Germline lookup yields CDR1 MNHEY and CDR2 SVGEGT. The CDR3 length is 17 residues. V was cut by 5 bases and J by 1 base, with 19 bases left in between. The CDR3 protein is CASSVSVSPQGTDTQYF. The CDR3 nucleotides read TGTGCCAGCAGTGTTTCCGTTTCCCCTCAAGGCACAGATACGCAGTATTTT.

This clonotype occurred a few times. The chain carries TRBV5-6 and TRBJ2-5, with 9 bases aligning to TRBD2. Germline assignment: CDR1 SGHDT and CDR2 YYEEEE. J was trimmed by 2 bases and V by 0 bases; bases with no gene match: 5. The length of the CDR3 is 16 residues. The CDR3 nucleotides are TGTGCCAGCAGCTTGGGCGGGGGGGCTACACAAGAGACCCAGTACTTC. It translates to CASSLGGGATQETQYF.

V usage is TRBV10-3 and J usage is TRBJ2-7, with D hard to call. The CDR3 totals 12 residues. CDR1 and CDR2 (germline): ENHRY, SYGVKD. Trimming removed 6 bases from V and 3 bases from J, with 9 bases in between. CDR3 DNA sequence: TGTGCCATCAGCGACACTCTCTACGAGCAGTACGTC. Encoded protein: CAISDTLYEQYV.

The sample holds a few counts of this clonotype. This chain connects TRBV7-9 to TRBJ2-5, with 9 bases fitting TRBD1. Germline CDR1 and CDR2: SEHNR and FQNEAQ (reference sequence). Losses at the gene ends were 5 bases for V and 5 bases for J; bases not matched to a gene: 6. The CDR3 runs 14 residues. The CDR3 protein is CASSTDRGGETQYF. CDR3 in DNA: TGTGCCAGCAGCACGGACAGGGGAGGGGAGACCCAGTACTTC.

J is TRBJ2-5 and V is TRBV9, with D tentatively TRBD1 or TRBD2 (5 bases each). The V gene's germline CDR1 is SGDLS and CDR2 YYNGEE. CDR3 length: 16 amino acids. Trimming removed 4 bases at V and 5 bases at J, with 21 bases between. The CDR3 here is CASSPVWDPRTETQYF. CDR3 sequence (DNA): TGTGCCAGCAGCCCCGTGTGGGACCCAAGAACGGAGACCCAGTACTTC.